This T cell receptor (beta chain) comes out of a study of T-cell reconstitution after alpha-beta-depleted transplantation in children. This clonotype occurred many times. V was shortened by 6 bases and J by 9 bases, with 15 bases between the two germline ends. The germline gives CDR1 MNHNS, CDR2 SASEGT. This CDR3 comprises 14 residues. Unique molecular identifiers were used in preparing the TCRbeta library. Each CDR3 protein gets one entry after TCRdb re-called the PCR reads with MiXCR. Altogether some 200,000 distinct CDR3 sequences are present, less than 8% being singletons, with the ten largest covering around 3%.

The clonotype was recovered from a human donor who donated a stem cell graft to a child with Wiskott-Aldrich syndrome. The specimen comprised PBMCs from the stem cell graft donor, sampled from the stem cell graft. The chain combines TRBV6-1 with TRBJ1-6; TRBD1 is a possible D gene (5 bases). The CDR3 DNA reads TGTGCCAGCAGCGACAGATGGGGAGTTTCACCCCTCCACTTT. It translates to CASSDRWGVSPLHF.